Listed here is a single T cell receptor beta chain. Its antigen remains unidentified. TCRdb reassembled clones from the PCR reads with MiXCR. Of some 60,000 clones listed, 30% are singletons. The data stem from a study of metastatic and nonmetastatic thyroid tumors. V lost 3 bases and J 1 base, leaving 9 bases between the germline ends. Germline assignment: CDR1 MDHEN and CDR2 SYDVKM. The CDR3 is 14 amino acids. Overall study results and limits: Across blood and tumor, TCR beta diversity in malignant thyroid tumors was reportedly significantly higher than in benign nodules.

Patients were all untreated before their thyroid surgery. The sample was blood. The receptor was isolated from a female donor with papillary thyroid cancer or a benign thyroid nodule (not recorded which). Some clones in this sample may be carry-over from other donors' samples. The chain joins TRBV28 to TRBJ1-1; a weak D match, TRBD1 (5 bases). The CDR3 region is CASSFGDGNTEAFF. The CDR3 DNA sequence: TGTGCCAGCAGTTTTGGGGACGGGAACACTGAAGCTTTCTTT.